This entry concerns a single TCR beta chain. The antigen remains undetermined. The data were taken from a study of OX40 agonist ivuxolimab in advanced cancers. Study background: An anti-OX40 (CD134) antibody with agonistic activity, ivuxolimab, was administered to patients. Study-level points and caveats: Averaged across samples, CD8+ T cells carried more expanded clones than CD4+ did.

The method was immunoSEQ multiplex PCR; TCRdb's version includes in-frame clones alone and lacks a portion of them. Among 45,000 to 60,000 clones listed, approximately 71% were seen once. The sample here was CD4+ or CD8+ T cells sorted from blood, taken in a trial of the OX40 agonist ivuxolimab. The receptor's source is an adult with an advanced solid tumor such as melanoma, head and neck, liver or kidney cancer.

The CDR3 nucleotides read TGCGCCAGCAGCTTGGATCAGGCCAACACTGAAGCTTTCTTT. Protein sequence: CASSLDQANTEAFF. The chain couples TRBV5-1 to TRBJ1-1; D unresolved. CDR1 and CDR2 from the germline V gene are SGHRS and YFSETQ. V lost 0 bases to trimming and J lost 2 bases, with 8 bases between them. CDR3 size: 14 residues.